This TCR beta chain stems from a study of shared clonotypes between healthy human individuals. Sequenced by immunoSEQ multiplex PCR; TCRdb stores in-frame clones only, minus some. The sample carries millions of clones, 80% to 95% recorded once. The germline V and J ends were trimmed by 5 bases and 8 bases, with 25 bases remaining between them. Germline V gene data show CDR1 as SGHTA and CDR2 as FQGNSA. This CDR3 region has 18 residues. This clone came up once. The receptor was derived from a man aged 18 to 30 in good health. Some clones in this sample may be carry-over from other donors' samples. Input material: naive CD4+ T cells from PBMCs. Subset specified: CD45RA+ positively selected. The chain combines TRBV7-2 with TRBJ2-6; D is possibly TRBD1 (6 bases). The CDR3 bases are TGTGCCAGCAGCCCACCAGGGACATTTCGCTCTGGATCCAACGTCCTGACTTTC. It encodes CASSPPGTFRSGSNVLTF.